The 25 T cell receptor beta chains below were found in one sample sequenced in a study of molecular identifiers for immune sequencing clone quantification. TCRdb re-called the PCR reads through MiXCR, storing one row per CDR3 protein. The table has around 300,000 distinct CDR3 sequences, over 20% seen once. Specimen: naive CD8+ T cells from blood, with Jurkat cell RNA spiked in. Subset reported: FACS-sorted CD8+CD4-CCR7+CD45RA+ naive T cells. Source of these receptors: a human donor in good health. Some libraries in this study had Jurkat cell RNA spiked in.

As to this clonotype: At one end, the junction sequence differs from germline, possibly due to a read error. This CDR3 reads CASCQVPGDSYNEQFF. In nucleotides, the CDR3 is TGCGCCAGCTGCCAAGTGCCCGGGGACTCCTACAATGAGCAGTTCTTC. The chain is built from TRBV4-1 and TRBJ2-1; weak D call: TRBD2 (5 bases). From germline, CDR1 is MGHRA and CDR2 YSYEKL. The CDR3 sequence is 16 residues long.

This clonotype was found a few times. CDR3 bases: TGTGCCAGCAGTTTCTCCGGGACTAGCGGGGCGAGCTCCTACAATGAGCAGTTCTTC. It translates to CASSFSGTSGASSYNEQFF. The genes are TRBV6-5 and TRBJ2-1; 13 bases are a match to TRBD2. Trimming took 4 bases from V and 0 from J; bases not matched to a gene: 9. There are 19 residues in the CDR3. Per germline, CDR1 MNHEY and CDR2 SVGAGI.

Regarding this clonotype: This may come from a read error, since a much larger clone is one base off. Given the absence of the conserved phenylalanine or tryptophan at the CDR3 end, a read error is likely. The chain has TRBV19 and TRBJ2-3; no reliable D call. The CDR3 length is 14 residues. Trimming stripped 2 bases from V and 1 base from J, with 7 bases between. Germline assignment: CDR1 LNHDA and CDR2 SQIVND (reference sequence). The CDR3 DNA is TGTGCCAGTAGTATAAGTGGGGGCACAGATACGCAGTATTTA. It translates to CASSISGGTDTQYL.

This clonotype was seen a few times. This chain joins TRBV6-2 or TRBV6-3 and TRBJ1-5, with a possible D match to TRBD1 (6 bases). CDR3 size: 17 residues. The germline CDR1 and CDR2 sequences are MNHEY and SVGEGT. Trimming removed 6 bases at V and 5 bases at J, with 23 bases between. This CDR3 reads CASRTYGITGTDQPQHF. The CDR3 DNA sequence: TGTGCCAGCAGGACGTATGGGATTACAGGGACCGATCAGCCCCAGCATTTT.

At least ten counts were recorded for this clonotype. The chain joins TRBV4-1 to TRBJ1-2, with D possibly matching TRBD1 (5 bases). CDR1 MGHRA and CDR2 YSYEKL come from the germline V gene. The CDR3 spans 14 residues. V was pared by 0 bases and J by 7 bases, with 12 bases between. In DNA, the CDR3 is TGCGCCAGCAGCCAAGACGGAGGGGTACTTGGCTACACCTTC. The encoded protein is CASSQDGGVLGYTF.

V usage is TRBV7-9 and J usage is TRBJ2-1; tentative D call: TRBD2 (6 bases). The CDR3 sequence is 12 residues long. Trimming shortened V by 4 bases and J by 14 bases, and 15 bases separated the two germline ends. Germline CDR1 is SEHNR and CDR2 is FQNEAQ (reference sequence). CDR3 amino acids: CASSSLRGTEFF. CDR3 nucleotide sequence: TGTGCCAGCAGCTCGCTGCGGGGTACGGAGTTCTTC.

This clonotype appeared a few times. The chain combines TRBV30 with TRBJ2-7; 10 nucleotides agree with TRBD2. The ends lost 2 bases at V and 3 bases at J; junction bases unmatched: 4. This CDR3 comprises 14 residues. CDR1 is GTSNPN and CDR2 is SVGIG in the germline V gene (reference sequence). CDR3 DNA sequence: TGTGCCTGGAGTAGGCTAGCGGGAGTCTACGAGCAGTACTTC. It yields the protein CAWSRLAGVYEQYF.

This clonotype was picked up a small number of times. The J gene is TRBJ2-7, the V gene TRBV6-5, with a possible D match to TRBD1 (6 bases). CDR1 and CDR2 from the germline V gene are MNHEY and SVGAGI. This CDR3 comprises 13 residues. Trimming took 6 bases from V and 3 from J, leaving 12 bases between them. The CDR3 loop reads CASRGRQVYEQYF. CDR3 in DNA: TGTGCCAGCAGGGGCCGACAGGTCTACGAGCAGTACTTC.

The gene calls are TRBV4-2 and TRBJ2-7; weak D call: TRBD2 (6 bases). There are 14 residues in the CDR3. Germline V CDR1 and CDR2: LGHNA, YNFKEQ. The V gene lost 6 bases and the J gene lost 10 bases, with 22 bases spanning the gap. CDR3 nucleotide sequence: TGTGCCAGCAGTCTGTCGCTGGGGGGTGGGGAACAGTACTTC. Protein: CASSLSLGGGEQYF.

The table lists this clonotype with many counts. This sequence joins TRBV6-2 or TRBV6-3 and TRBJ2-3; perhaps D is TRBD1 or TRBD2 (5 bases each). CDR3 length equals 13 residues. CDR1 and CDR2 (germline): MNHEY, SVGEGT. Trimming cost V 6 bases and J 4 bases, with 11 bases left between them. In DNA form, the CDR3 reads TGTGCCAGCAGGGGACCAAGCCCAGATACGCAGTATTTT. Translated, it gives CASRGPSPDTQYF.

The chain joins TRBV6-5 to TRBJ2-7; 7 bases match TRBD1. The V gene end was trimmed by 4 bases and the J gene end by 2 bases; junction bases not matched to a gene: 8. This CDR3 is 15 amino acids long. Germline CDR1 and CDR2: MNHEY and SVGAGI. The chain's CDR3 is CASSFALGTAYEQYF. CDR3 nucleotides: TGTGCCAGCAGTTTCGCACTCGGGACAGCCTACGAGCAGTACTTC.

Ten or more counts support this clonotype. The CDR3 protein is CASSPGTGLAEQYF. CDR3 sequence (DNA): TGTGCCAGCAGCCCCGGGACAGGGCTGGCCGAGCAGTACTTC. The rearrangement uses TRBV7-9 and TRBJ2-7, with 9 bases lining up with TRBD1. This CDR3 spans 14 amino acids. CDR1 and CDR2 (germline): SEHNR, FQNEAQ (reference sequence). The trim removed 5 bases at V and 6 bases at J, leaving 8 bases unmatched.

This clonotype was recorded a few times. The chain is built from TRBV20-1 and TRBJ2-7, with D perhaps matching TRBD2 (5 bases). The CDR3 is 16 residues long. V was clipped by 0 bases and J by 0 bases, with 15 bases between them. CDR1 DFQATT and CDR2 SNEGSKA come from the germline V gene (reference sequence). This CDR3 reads CSARDNVGSGSYEQYF. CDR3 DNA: TGCAGTGCTAGAGATAATGTTGGAAGCGGCTCCTACGAGCAGTACTTC.

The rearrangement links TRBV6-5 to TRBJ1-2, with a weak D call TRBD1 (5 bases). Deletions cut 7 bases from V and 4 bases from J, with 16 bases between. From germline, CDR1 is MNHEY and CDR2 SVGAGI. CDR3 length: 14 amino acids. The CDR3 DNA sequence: TGTGCCAGCAAGTCAGGGCACGAACTCTATGGCTACACCTTC. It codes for CASKSGHELYGYTF.

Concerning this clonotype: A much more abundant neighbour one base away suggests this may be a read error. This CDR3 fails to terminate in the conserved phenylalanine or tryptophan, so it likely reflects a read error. CDR3 region: CASSLLAGFGELFV. CDR3 nucleotide sequence: TGTGCCAGCAGTTTACTAGCGGGATTCGGGGAGCTGTTTGTT. The gene calls are TRBV28 and TRBJ2-2; 9 bases map to TRBD2. CDR3 length: 14 residues. V shed 2 bases and J 7 bases; nucleotides not matched to a gene: 2. Per the germline V gene, CDR1 is MDHEN and CDR2 is SYDVKM.

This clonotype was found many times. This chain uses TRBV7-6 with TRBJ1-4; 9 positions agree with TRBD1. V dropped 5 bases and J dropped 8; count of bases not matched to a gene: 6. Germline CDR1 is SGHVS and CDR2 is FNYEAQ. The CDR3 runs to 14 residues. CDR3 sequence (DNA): TGTGCCAGCAGCCCGGGACAGGGTCGCGAAAAACTGTTTTTT. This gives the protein CASSPGQGREKLFF.

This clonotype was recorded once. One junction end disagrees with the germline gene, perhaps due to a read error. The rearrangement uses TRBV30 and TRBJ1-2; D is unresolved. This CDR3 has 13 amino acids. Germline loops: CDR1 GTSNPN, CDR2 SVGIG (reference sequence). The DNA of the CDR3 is TGTGCCTGGCGTCCCGAGGATCGGAACGGCTCCACCTTC. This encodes CAWRPEDRNGSTF.

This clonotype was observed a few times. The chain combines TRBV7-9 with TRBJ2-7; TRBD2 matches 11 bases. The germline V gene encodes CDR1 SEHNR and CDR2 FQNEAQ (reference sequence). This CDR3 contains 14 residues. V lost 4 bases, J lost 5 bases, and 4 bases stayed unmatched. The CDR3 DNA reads TGTGCCAGCAGCTCCACTAGCGGGAGCCACGAGCAGTACTTC. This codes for CASSSTSGSHEQYF. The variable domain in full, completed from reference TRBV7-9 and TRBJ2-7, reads DTGVSQNPRHKITKRGQNVTFRCDPISEHNRLYWYRQTLGQGPEFLTYFQNEAQLEKSRLLSDRFSAERPKGSFSTLEIQRTEQGDSAMYLCASSSTSGSHEQYFGPGTRLTVT.

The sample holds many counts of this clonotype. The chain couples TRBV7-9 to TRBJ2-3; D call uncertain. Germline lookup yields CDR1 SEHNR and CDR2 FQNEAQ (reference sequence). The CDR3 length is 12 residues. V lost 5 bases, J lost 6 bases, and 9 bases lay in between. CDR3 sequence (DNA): TGTGCCAGCAGCCTAATATCTGATACGCAGTATTTT. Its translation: CASSLISDTQYF.

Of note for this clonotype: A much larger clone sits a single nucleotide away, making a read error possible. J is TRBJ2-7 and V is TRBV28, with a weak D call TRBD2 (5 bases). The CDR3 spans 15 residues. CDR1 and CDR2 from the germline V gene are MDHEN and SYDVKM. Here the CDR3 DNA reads TGTACCAGCAAGGGAGAACTGGGAGTCACCTACGAGCAGTACTTC. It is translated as CTSKGELGVTYEQYF.

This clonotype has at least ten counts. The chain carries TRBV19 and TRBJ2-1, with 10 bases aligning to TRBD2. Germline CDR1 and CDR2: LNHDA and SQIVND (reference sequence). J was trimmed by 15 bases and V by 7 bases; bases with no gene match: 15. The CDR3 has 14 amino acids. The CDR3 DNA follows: TGTGCCAGTACCTCTTCTAGCGGGGGTTTTGCTCGGTTCTTC. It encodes CASTSSSGGFARFF.

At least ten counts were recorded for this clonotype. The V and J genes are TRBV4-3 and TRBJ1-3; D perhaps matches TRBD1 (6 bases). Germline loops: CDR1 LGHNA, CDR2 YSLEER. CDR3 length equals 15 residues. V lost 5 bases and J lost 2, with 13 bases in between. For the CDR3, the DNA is TGCGCCAGCAGCTCCGGAGGGGGAGCTGGAAACACCATATATTTT. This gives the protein CASSSGGGAGNTIYF.

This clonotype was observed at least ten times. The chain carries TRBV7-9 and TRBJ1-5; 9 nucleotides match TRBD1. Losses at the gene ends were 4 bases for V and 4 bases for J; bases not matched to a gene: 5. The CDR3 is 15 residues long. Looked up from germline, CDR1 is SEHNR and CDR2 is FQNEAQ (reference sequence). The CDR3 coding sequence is TGTGCCAGCAGCTCTGAACAGGGGGCGAATCAGCCCCAGCATTTT. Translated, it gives CASSSEQGANQPQHF.

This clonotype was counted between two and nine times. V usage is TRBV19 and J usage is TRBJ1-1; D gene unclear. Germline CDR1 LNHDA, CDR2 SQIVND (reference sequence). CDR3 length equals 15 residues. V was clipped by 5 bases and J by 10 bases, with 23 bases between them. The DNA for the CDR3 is TGTGCCAGTAGTGATCTACCGGGAGACCTACATGGAGCTTTCTTT. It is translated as CASSDLPGDLHGAFF.

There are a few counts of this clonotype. CDR3 sequence (DNA): TGTGCCAGCAGTCCATATTCCCTAGCGGGAGGTGGAGAGCAGTTCTTC. This translates into CASSPYSLAGGGEQFF. V and J are TRBV12-3 or TRBV12-4 and TRBJ2-1; the match to TRBD2 covers 11 bases. The CDR3 runs 16 residues. Trimming cost V 5 bases and J 10 bases; bases outside gene matches: 13.